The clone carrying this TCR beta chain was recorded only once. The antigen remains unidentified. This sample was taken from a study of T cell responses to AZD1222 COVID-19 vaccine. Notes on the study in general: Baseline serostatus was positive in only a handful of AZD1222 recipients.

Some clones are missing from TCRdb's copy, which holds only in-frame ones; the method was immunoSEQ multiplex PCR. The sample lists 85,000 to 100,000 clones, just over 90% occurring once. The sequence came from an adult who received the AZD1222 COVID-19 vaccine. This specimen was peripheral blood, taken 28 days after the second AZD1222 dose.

The CDR3 DNA sequence: TGCAGCGTTGCCGCAGGTAGCTCCTACGAGCAGTACTTC. Its translation is CSVAAGSSYEQYF. The V call is TRBV29-1, the J call TRBJ2-7, with unresolved D. The CDR3 consists of 13 residues. V dropped 4 bases and J dropped 0 bases, with 10 bases sitting between them. Germline V gene sequence: CDR1 SQVTM, CDR2 ANQGSEA.